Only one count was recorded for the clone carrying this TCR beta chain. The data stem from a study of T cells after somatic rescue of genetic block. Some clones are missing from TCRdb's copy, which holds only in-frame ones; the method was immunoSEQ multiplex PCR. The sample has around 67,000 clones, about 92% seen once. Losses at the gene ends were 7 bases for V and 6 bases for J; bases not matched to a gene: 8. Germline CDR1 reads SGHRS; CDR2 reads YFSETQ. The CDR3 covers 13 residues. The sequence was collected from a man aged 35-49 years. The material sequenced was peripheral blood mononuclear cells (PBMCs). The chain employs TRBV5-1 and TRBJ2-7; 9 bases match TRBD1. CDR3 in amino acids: CASARDRASEQYF. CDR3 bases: TGCGCCAGCGCCCGGGACAGGGCTTCCGAGCAGTACTTC.